Listed below are T cell receptor beta chains from one sample, sequenced in a study of blood T cell repertoires in COVID-19. TCRdb's table, derived via immunoSEQ multiplex PCR, lists solely in-frame clones and lacks some. In the table there are 200,000 to 250,000 clones, approximately 82% of which are singletons. The specimen was peripheral blood. These receptors all come from a woman of 80 years or more with acute or convalescent COVID-19. CDR3s include the opening cysteine and the closing phenylalanine or tryptophan. Fields, in order: clone size, V gene, D gene, J gene, CDR3 protein, CDR3 DNA. D genes are given only for firm matches. Not all rows give a size; the values are once, few, many and, for expanded clones, a class.

clone size: -
V gene: TRBV2
D gene: TRBD1
J gene: TRBJ2-3
CDR3 protein: CASKPDRGQDTQYF
CDR3 DNA: TGTGCCAGCAAGCCGGACAGGGGGCAAGATACGCAGTATTTT

clone size: -
V gene: TRBV6-1
D gene: -
J gene: TRBJ1-3
CDR3 protein: CASREGGAGNTIYF
CDR3 DNA: TGTGCCAGCAGAGAAGGGGGGGCTGGAAACACCATATATTTT

clone size: -
V gene: TRBV4-3
D gene: -
J gene: TRBJ2-3
CDR3 protein: CASSRQAYTDTQYF
CDR3 DNA: TGCGCCAGCAGCAGACAGGCATACACAGATACGCAGTATTTT

clone size: -
V gene: TRBV5-6
D gene: TRBD1
J gene: TRBJ2-7
CDR3 protein: CASSPGTASSYEQYF
CDR3 DNA: TGTGCCAGCAGCCCTGGGACAGCGAGCTCCTACGAGCAGTACTTC

clone size: once
V gene: TRBV30
D gene: TRBD1
J gene: TRBJ2-3
CDR3 protein: CAWRADRADTQYF
CDR3 DNA: TGTGCCTGGAGGGCGGACAGGGCAGATACGCAGTATTTT

clone size: -
V gene: TRBV7-3
D gene: TRBD2
J gene: TRBJ2-1
CDR3 protein: CASSRGTSGGNNEQFF
CDR3 DNA: TGTGCCAGCAGCAGAGGGACTAGCGGAGGAAACAATGAGCAGTTCTTC

clone size: -
V gene: TRBV5-4
D gene: TRBD1
J gene: TRBJ1-2
CDR3 protein: CASSSPGTVYGYTF
CDR3 DNA: TGTGCCAGCAGCTCCCCCGGGACAGTCTATGGCTACACCTTC

clone size: once
V gene: TRBV29-1
D gene: TRBD1
J gene: TRBJ2-7
CDR3 protein: CSVGERTGRSYEQYF
CDR3 DNA: TGCAGCGTGGGTGAGAGGACAGGGCGCTCCTACGAGCAGTACTTC

clone size: -
V gene: TRBV25-1
D gene: TRBD1
J gene: TRBJ2-7
CDR3 protein: CASSGAGTGTYEQYF
CDR3 DNA: TGTGCCAGCAGTGGAGCCGGGACAGGGACCTACGAGCAGTACTTC

clone size: -
V gene: TRBV11-2
D gene: -
J gene: TRBJ2-1
CDR3 protein: CASSLDPARKTEFF
CDR3 DNA: TGTGCCAGCAGCTTAGATCCAGCGAGGAAGACTGAGTTCTTC

clone size: -
V gene: TRBV15
D gene: -
J gene: TRBJ1-1
CDR3 protein: CATDTGQISTEAFF
CDR3 DNA: TGTGCCACCGATACCGGACAGATTAGCACTGAAGCTTTCTTT

clone size: once
V gene: TRBV10-1
D gene: TRBD1
J gene: TRBJ2-7
CDR3 protein: CASSELGDRGYEQYF
CDR3 DNA: TGCGCCAGCAGTGAGTTGGGAGACAGGGGTTACGAGCAGTACTTC

clone size: -
V gene: TRBV24-1
D gene: -
J gene: TRBJ2-3
CDR3 protein: CATSPYGRADTDTQYF
CDR3 DNA: TGTGCCACCAGTCCCTACGGCAGGGCGGACACAGATACGCAGTATTTT

clone size: once
V gene: TRBV3-1/TRBV3-2
D gene: TRBD1
J gene: TRBJ1-2
CDR3 protein: CASSLRGQGANYGYTF
CDR3 DNA: TGTGCCAGCAGCCTTAGAGGGCAGGGGGCTAACTATGGCTACACCTTC

clone size: -
V gene: TRBV6-2/TRBV6-3
D gene: -
J gene: TRBJ1-2
CDR3 protein: CASSDQTGTIMGYTF
CDR3 DNA: TGTGCCAGCAGTGACCAGACCGGGACAATTATGGGCTACACCTTC

clone size: -
V gene: TRBV2
D gene: -
J gene: TRBJ1-1
CDR3 protein: CASGGGIMNTEAFF
CDR3 DNA: TGTGCCAGCGGGGGGGGCATAATGAACACTGAAGCTTTCTTT

clone size: -
V gene: TRBV11-2
D gene: TRBD1
J gene: TRBJ2-3
CDR3 protein: CASSWDRGPTDTQYF
CDR3 DNA: TGTGCCAGCAGTTGGGACAGGGGCCCCACAGATACGCAGTATTTT

clone size: -
V gene: TRBV5-1
D gene: TRBD2
J gene: TRBJ2-1
CDR3 protein: CASSLAQTSGGPNNEQFF
CDR3 DNA: TGCGCCAGCAGCTTGGCCCAGACTAGCGGGGGCCCCAACAATGAGCAGTTCTTC

clone size: few
V gene: TRBV27
D gene: -
J gene: TRBJ1-2
CDR3 protein: CASSSTVYGYTF
CDR3 DNA: TGTGCCAGCAGTTCGACAGTTTATGGCTACACCTTC

clone size: -
V gene: TRBV5-1
D gene: -
J gene: TRBJ1-1
CDR3 protein: CASSSEVHTEAFF
CDR3 DNA: TGCGCCAGCAGCTCGGAGGTCCACACTGAAGCTTTCTTT

clone size: few
V gene: TRBV19
D gene: TRBD1
J gene: TRBJ1-6
CDR3 protein: CASSIQGASGSPLHF
CDR3 DNA: TGTGCCAGTAGTATCCAGGGGGCGAGCGGCTCACCCCTCCACTTT

clone size: few
V gene: TRBV7-9
D gene: -
J gene: TRBJ1-1
CDR3 protein: CASSLAATRTEAFF
CDR3 DNA: TGTGCCAGCAGCTTAGCGGCCACGAGGACTGAAGCTTTCTTT

clone size: once
V gene: TRBV7-9
D gene: TRBD1
J gene: TRBJ2-5
CDR3 protein: CASSLVPPGTDQETQYF
CDR3 DNA: TGTGCCAGCAGCTTAGTCCCCCCCGGGACAGACCAAGAGACCCAGTACTTC

clone size: -
V gene: TRBV6-5
D gene: TRBD1
J gene: TRBJ2-3
CDR3 protein: CASSPGQGITDTQYF
CDR3 DNA: TGTGCCAGCAGTCCGGGACAGGGAATCACAGATACGCAGTATTTT

clone size: -
V gene: TRBV10-2
D gene: -
J gene: TRBJ2-7
CDR3 protein: CASSDRFGYEQYF
CDR3 DNA: TGCGCCAGCAGTGACAGGTTTGGGTACGAGCAGTACTTC

clone size: -
V gene: TRBV10-2
D gene: TRBD1
J gene: TRBJ2-5
CDR3 protein: CASRSGQATQETQYF
CDR3 DNA: TGCGCCAGCAGATCCGGACAGGCGACCCAAGAGACCCAGTACTTC

clone size: -
V gene: TRBV2
D gene: -
J gene: TRBJ1-2
CDR3 protein: CASREEQGNYGYTF
CDR3 DNA: TGTGCCAGCAGAGAAGAACAGGGCAACTATGGCTACACCTTC

clone size: -
V gene: TRBV6-5
D gene: TRBD2
J gene: TRBJ2-7
CDR3 protein: CASSRSGGDYEQYF
CDR3 DNA: TGTGCCAGCAGTCGTAGCGGGGGAGACTACGAGCAGTACTTC

clone size: few
V gene: TRBV7-2
D gene: TRBD1
J gene: TRBJ2-1
CDR3 protein: CASTRDRGPGEQFF
CDR3 DNA: TGTGCCAGCACCCGGGACAGGGGGCCGGGTGAGCAGTTCTTC

clone size: once
V gene: TRBV6-5
D gene: -
J gene: TRBJ1-4
CDR3 protein: CASSYSNQGPNEKLFF
CDR3 DNA: TGTGCCAGCAGTTACTCGAATCAGGGCCCTAATGAAAAACTGTTTTTT

clone size: -
V gene: TRBV9
D gene: TRBD1
J gene: TRBJ1-1
CDR3 protein: CASGRDRGREDTEAFF
CDR3 DNA: TGTGCCAGCGGGAGGGACAGGGGGAGGGAGGACACTGAAGCTTTCTTT

clone size: -
V gene: TRBV19
D gene: TRBD1
J gene: TRBJ1-2
CDR3 protein: CASSPKTGSSGYTF
CDR3 DNA: TGTGCCAGTAGTCCAAAGACAGGGAGCTCTGGCTACACCTTC

clone size: -
V gene: TRBV19
D gene: -
J gene: TRBJ1-5
CDR3 protein: CASSMRGNQPQHF
CDR3 DNA: TGTGCCAGTAGTATGCGAGGCAATCAGCCCCAGCATTTT

clone size: -
V gene: TRBV3-1/TRBV3-2
D gene: -
J gene: TRBJ1-3
CDR3 protein: CASSQAGPTNTIYF
CDR3 DNA: TGTGCCAGCAGCCAAGCAGGGCCGACAAACACCATATATTTT

clone size: -
V gene: TRBV7-2
D gene: -
J gene: TRBJ1-2
CDR3 protein: CASSPDRLNYGYTF
CDR3 DNA: TGTGCCAGCAGCCCTGACAGGCTAAACTATGGCTACACCTTC

clone size: -
V gene: TRBV7-3
D gene: TRBD2
J gene: TRBJ2-2
CDR3 protein: CASSLNSGALTGELFF
CDR3 DNA: TGTGCCAGCAGCTTAAATAGCGGGGCGCTCACCGGGGAGCTGTTTTTT

clone size: -
V gene: TRBV7-6
D gene: TRBD1
J gene: TRBJ1-2
CDR3 protein: CASSSRQGNYGYTF
CDR3 DNA: TGTGCCAGCAGCTCCCGACAGGGAAACTATGGCTACACCTTC

clone size: -
V gene: TRBV7-9
D gene: -
J gene: TRBJ1-1
CDR3 protein: CASSLGGRAFF
CDR3 DNA: TGTGCCAGCAGCTTAGGGGGGAGGGCTTTCTTT

clone size: once
V gene: TRBV27
D gene: -
J gene: TRBJ1-1
CDR3 protein: CASSREARSTEAFF
CDR3 DNA: TGTGCCAGCAGCAGGGAGGCGAGGAGCACTGAAGCTTTCTTT

clone size: -
V gene: TRBV5-1
D gene: -
J gene: TRBJ2-5
CDR3 protein: CASSLAPDWKATQYF
CDR3 DNA: TGCGCCAGCAGCTTGGCGCCAGACTGGAAAGCGACCCAGTACTTC

clone size: -
V gene: TRBV14
D gene: TRBD2
J gene: TRBJ2-7
CDR3 protein: CASSPSSGGSYEQYF
CDR3 DNA: TGTGCCAGCAGCCCCTCTAGCGGGGGTTCCTACGAGCAGTACTTC

clone size: few
V gene: TRBV10-3
D gene: TRBD1
J gene: TRBJ1-5
CDR3 protein: CAISGGQGARDSNQPQHF
CDR3 DNA: TGTGCCATCAGTGGGGGACAGGGGGCACGGGATAGCAATCAGCCCCAGCATTTT

clone size: -
V gene: TRBV19
D gene: TRBD2
J gene: TRBJ2-1
CDR3 protein: CASSTLSGGSYNEQFF
CDR3 DNA: TGTGCCAGTAGTACCTTAAGCGGGGGTTCCTACAATGAGCAGTTCTTC

clone size: -
V gene: TRBV4-3
D gene: TRBD1
J gene: TRBJ1-1
CDR3 protein: CASSQDSGGFGNTEAFF
CDR3 DNA: TGCGCCAGCAGCCAAGATTCAGGGGGCTTTGGGAACACTGAAGCTTTCTTT

clone size: -
V gene: TRBV7-2
D gene: -
J gene: TRBJ2-3
CDR3 protein: CASSPKDSRYGDTQYF
CDR3 DNA: TGTGCCAGCAGCCCCAAGGACAGCAGGTATGGAGATACGCAGTATTTT

clone size: once
V gene: TRBV6-1
D gene: -
J gene: TRBJ1-6
CDR3 protein: CASSEAPTGALNSPLHF
CDR3 DNA: TGTGCCAGCAGTGAAGCCCCGACAGGCGCCCTTAATTCACCCCTCCACTTT